The 24 T cell receptor beta chains reported below all come from one sample, sequenced in a study of regulatory T cells in long-lasting Graves disease. Time point described: persistent/refractory GD, antithyroid drugs over 5 years with positive TRAb. Preparation of the TCR library used RNA extracted from PBMCs. Arm-PCR of CDR3 regions with iRepertoire HTBI primers generated TCR beta libraries. TCRdb re-analysed the multiplex PCR reads in MiXCR, keeping a single row per CDR3 protein. Of over 350,000 distinct CDR3 sequences listed, less than 25% are singletons. This specimen consisted of peripheral blood mononuclear cells (PBMCs), obtained when the disease was refractory, from a patient treated with antithyroid drugs. The source of these receptors is a female donor with Graves disease.

This clonotype came up many times. This chain uses TRBV2 with TRBJ2-1; no clear D. The V and J ends lost 10 bases and 0 bases respectively, with 16 bases between them. CDR1 and CDR2 (germline): SNHLY, FYNNEI. The CDR3 extends over 15 amino acids. This CDR3 reads CATFRGPNSYNEQFF. The CDR3, as DNA: TGTGCCACCTTTAGAGGCCCCAACTCCTACAATGAGCAGTTCTTC. The variable domain in full, completed from reference TRBV2 and TRBJ2-1, reads EPEVTQTPSHQVTQMGQEVILRCVPISNHLYFYWYRQILGQKVEFLVSFYNNEISEKSEIFDDQFSVERPDGSNFTLKIRSTKLEDSAMYFCATFRGPNSYNEQFFGPGTRLTVL.

The chain uses TRBV14 and TRBJ1-1; the D is unclear. Trimming cost V 1 base and J 0 bases, with 12 bases left between them. CDR3 length: 16 residues. The germline gives CDR1 SGHDN, CDR2 FVKESK. The CDR3 here is CASSQALGTLNTEAFF. CDR3 nucleotide sequence: TGTGCCAGCAGCCAAGCCCTCGGCACCTTGAACACTGAAGCTTTCTTT.

This clonotype was picked up many times. The chain recombines TRBV7-3 with TRBJ2-5, with D unclear. V shed 5 bases and J shed 5 bases, with 12 bases lying between them. This CDR3 has 13 amino acids. Germline V gene lookup returns CDR1 SGHTA and CDR2 FQGTGA. CDR3 sequence (DNA): TGTGCCAGCAGCCCAGGACCCCCGGAGACCCAGTACTTC. This codes for CASSPGPPETQYF.

Turning to this clonotype: This may arise from a read error, as a much more abundant clone is one base away. The genes are TRBV6-5 and TRBJ1-5; the D gene is possibly TRBD1 (6 bases). The CDR3 is 15 residues long. Germline V gives CDR1 MNHEY, CDR2 SVGAGI. DNA for the CDR3: TGTGCCAGCAGTTTTGGCAGGGGAGGCAATAAGCCCCAGCATTTT. Protein: CASSFGRGGNKPQHF.

This chain joins TRBV29-1 and TRBJ1-4; D is ambiguous. Per germline, CDR1 SQVTM and CDR2 ANQGSEA. The CDR3 sequence is 14 residues long. The germline V and J ends were trimmed by 5 bases and 3 bases, with 13 bases remaining between them. The CDR3 spells CSVFGRTANEKLFF. The CDR3 nucleotides read TGCAGCGTTTTCGGGAGAACAGCTAATGAAAAACTGTTTTTT.

In this sample, this clonotype turned up many times. This sequence joins TRBV10-3 and TRBJ2-7; D perhaps matches TRBD2 (6 bases). The V end was cut by 10 bases, the J end by 3 bases, with 13 bases between. CDR1 and CDR2 (germline): ENHRY, SYGVKD. The CDR3 contains 12 residues. In nucleotides, the CDR3 is TGTGCCAGTTCGTGGGGGGTCTACGAGCAGTACTTC. Translated, it gives CASSWGVYEQYF.

This clonotype appeared a single time. The chain employs TRBV5-1 and TRBJ2-5; 9 positions match TRBD2. Looked up from germline, CDR1 is SGHRS and CDR2 is YFSETQ. The CDR3 spans 18 residues. Trimming at V came to 5 bases and at J to 3 bases, leaving 17 bases not matched to a gene. The CDR3: CASRSGWGLGLAKETQYF. The CDR3 DNA follows: TGCGCCAGCAGATCCGGCTGGGGGCTAGGACTAGCGAAAGAGACCCAGTACTTC.

This clonotype has more than one count but fewer than ten. The V call is TRBV28, the J call TRBJ1-2; D possibly corresponds to TRBD1 (5 bases). V dropped 5 bases and J dropped 6 bases, with 13 bases sitting between them. CDR1 MDHEN and CDR2 SYDVKM come from the germline V gene. The CDR3 contains 13 residues. CDR3 DNA: TGTGCCAGCAGTCCGGGGCTCGGGGATGGCTACACCTTC. Its protein product is CASSPGLGDGYTF.

This clonotype was counted ten times or more. CDR3 nucleotide sequence: TGTGCCAGCAGTACCAGGGGGCAGGACGAGCAGTACTTC. As protein: CASSTRGQDEQYF. The V and J genes are TRBV12-3 or TRBV12-4 and TRBJ2-7; 8 bases map to TRBD1. V shed 5 bases and J 5 bases; nucleotides not matched to a gene: 5. The CDR3 is 13 residues long.

On this clonotype: At one boundary the junction diverges from the germline segment, which might be a read error. The chain combines TRBV7-3 with TRBJ2-3; 9 nucleotides align to TRBD1. This CDR3 has 13 amino acids. Germline V lookup: CDR1 SGHTA, CDR2 FQGTGA. Here the CDR3 DNA reads TGTGCCAGCAGCTTAAAGGAACAGGGGGCTCCCGATTTT. It specifies CASSLKEQGAPDF. Complete variable domain (other parts from reference TRBV7-3 and TRBJ2-3): GAGVSQTPSNKVTEKGKYVELRCDPISGHTALYWYRQSLGQGPEFLIYFQGTGAADDSGLPNDRFFAVRPEGSVSTLKIQRTERGDSAVYLCASSLKEQGAPDFGPGTRLTVL.

The table lists this clonotype with a few counts. The chain carries TRBV27 and TRBJ1-6; D may be TRBD1 (5 bases). V lost 0 bases to trimming and J lost 10 bases, with 10 bases between them. The germline CDR1 and CDR2 sequences are MNHEY and SMNVEV (reference sequence). This CDR3 comprises 14 residues. The CDR3 sequence is CASSLSWGGSPLHF. In DNA, the CDR3 is TGTGCCAGCAGTTTATCCTGGGGGGGATCACCCCTCCACTTT.

This clonotype was observed at least ten times. J is TRBJ1-1 and V is TRBV7-9; no definite D call. Between the trimmed V and J ends, which lost 2 bases and 0 bases, there was a span of 10 bases. The CDR3 is 15 residues long. CDR1 and CDR2 from the germline V gene are SEHNR and FQNEAQ (reference sequence). The CDR3 nucleotides are TGTGCCAGCAGCTTAAGCTTAGGTGTGAACACTGAAGCTTTCTTT. This translates into CASSLSLGVNTEAFF.

The table lists this clonotype with many counts. The rearrangement links TRBV7-8 to TRBJ1-2; D gene ambiguous. Germline CDR1 SGHVS, CDR2 FQNEAQ. The V end was cut by 5 bases, the J end by 4 bases, with 14 bases between. CDR3 size: 14 residues. The CDR3 nucleotides are TGTGCCAGCAGCGAGAAAGAAATTCCCTATGGCTACACCTTC. Translated, it gives CASSEKEIPYGYTF.

At least ten counts were recorded for this clonotype. The chain links TRBV28 to TRBJ2-7, with TRBD2 as a possible D gene (7 bases). This CDR3 has 17 amino acids. Germline V CDR1 and CDR2: MDHEN, SYDVKM. Trimming took 6 bases from V and 1 from J, leaving 22 bases between them. The DNA for the CDR3 is TGTGCCAGCAGGATATCGCACGGGGGGCAGGCTTCCTACGAGCAGTACTTC. Protein: CASRISHGGQASYEQYF.

Worth noting for this clonotype: This could be a read error, since a much larger clone is one nucleotide away. The V and J genes are TRBV29-1 and TRBJ2-5, with D possibly being TRBD1 or TRBD2 (5 bases each). The V end lost 4 bases, the J end lost 9 bases, and 15 bases lay between the germline ends. Germline CDR1 SQVTM, CDR2 ANQGSEA. The CDR3 consists of 12 residues. The CDR3 reads CSVGEGYEAQYF. In DNA, the CDR3 is TGCAGCGTTGGTGAGGGGTACGAGGCCCAGTACTTC.

The chain links TRBV20-1 to TRBJ2-7; D might be TRBD1 or TRBD2, each matching 6 bases. The germline CDR1 and CDR2 sequences are DFQATT and SNEGSKA (reference sequence). V lost 5 bases and J 5 bases, leaving 16 bases between the germline ends. This CDR3 has 13 residues. The CDR3 nucleotides are TGCAGTGCTGCGGGACAACAAACAAACGAGCAGTACTTC. Translated, it gives CSAAGQQTNEQYF.

The chain recombines TRBV19 with TRBJ1-2; a possible D gene is TRBD1 (5 bases). This CDR3 spans 16 amino acids. V lost 2 bases to trimming and J lost 6 bases, with 19 bases between them. Germline V gene data show CDR1 as LNHDA and CDR2 as SQIVND (reference sequence). CDR3 in amino acids: CASSISSGGVDDGYTF. In DNA, the CDR3 is TGTGCCAGTAGTATATCATCGGGAGGGGTGGATGATGGCTACACCTTC.

This rearrangement joins TRBV13 to TRBJ2-2, with D possibly TRBD2 on 5 matching bases. Germline CDR1 and CDR2: PRHDT and FYEKMQ (reference sequence). V was pared by 5 bases and J by 5 bases, with 15 bases between. This CDR3 contains 15 residues. In DNA, the CDR3 is TGTGCCAGCAGCCTCCGGGCTCCGGGGACCGGGGAGCTGTTTTTT. This sequence encodes CASSLRAPGTGELFF.

Concerning this clonotype: This may be a read error: a much more frequent sequence differs by one nucleotide. The rearrangement links TRBV18 to TRBJ2-5; TRBD2 aligns across 10 bases. This CDR3 region has 16 residues. The germline gives CDR1 KGHSH, CDR2 LQKENI. The CDR3 bases are TGTGCCGGCTCACCCGCGCTGACTAGCGGGCAAGAGACCCAGTACTTC. Protein: CAGSPALTSGQETQYF.

Many counts were recorded for this clonotype. The chain couples TRBV7-2 to TRBJ2-7; D gene unclear. The CDR3 is 13 residues long. V dropped 7 bases and J dropped 1 base, with 11 bases sitting between them. CDR1 and CDR2 from the germline V gene are SGHTA and FQGNSA. This CDR3 is CASNLGGSYEQYF. In DNA, the CDR3 is TGTGCCAGCAACCTTGGCGGATCCTACGAGCAGTACTTC.

About this clonotype itself: An end of the junction differs from the germline gene, which may be a read error. This chain connects TRBV14 to TRBJ2-5, with no clear D. In germline, CDR1 is SGHDN, CDR2 FVKESK. The CDR3 runs 12 residues. CDR3 sequence reads: CASSQEGETLYF. The CDR3 DNA reads TGTGCCAGCAGCCAAGAAGGAGAGACCCTGTACTTC. Full variable domain (remainder filled in from reference TRBV14 and TRBJ2-5): EAGVTQFPSHSVIEKGQTVTLRCDPISGHDNLYWYRRVMGKEIKFLLHFVKESKQDESGMPNNRFLAERTGGTYSTLKVQPAELEDSGVYFCASSQEGETLYFGPGTRLLVL.

The chain employs TRBV5-1 and TRBJ1-1; 7 nucleotides align to TRBD1. Per germline, CDR1 SGHRS and CDR2 YFSETQ. This CDR3 has 14 residues. The trim removed 4 bases at V and 6 bases at J, leaving 9 bases unmatched. CDR3 region: CASSPRQGSAEAFF. CDR3 bases: TGCGCCAGCAGCCCACGACAGGGATCGGCTGAAGCTTTCTTT. Using reference TRBV5-1 and TRBJ1-1 for the parts outside the CDR3, the full variable domain is KAGVTQTPRYLIKTRGQQVTLSCSPISGHRSVSWYQQTPGQGLQFLFEYFSETQRNKGNFPGRFSGRQFSNSRSEMNVSTLELGDSALYLCASSPRQGSAEAFFGQGTRLTVV.

This chain connects TRBV6-9 to TRBJ1-2, with D hard to call. The germline gives CDR1 MNHGY, CDR2 SVAAGI. Deletions cut 3 bases from V and 8 bases from J, with 10 bases between. The CDR3 consists of 12 residues. For the CDR3, the DNA is TGTGCCAGCAGTTACAGTATGGGCGGCTACACCTTC. Amino acid sequence: CASSYSMGGYTF.

The rearrangement links TRBV11-2 to TRBJ2-1; TRBD2 is a possible D gene (5 bases). CDR3 length: 15 amino acids. Trimming shortened V by 0 bases and J by 0 bases, and 6 bases separated the two germline ends. The germline V gene has CDR1 SGHAT and CDR2 FQNNGV. CDR3 amino acids: CASSLEGSSYNEQFF. The CDR3 region has the DNA TGTGCCAGCAGCTTAGAAGGGAGCTCCTACAATGAGCAGTTCTTC.